The 12 T cell receptor beta chains below all came from one sample that was sequenced in a study of blood T cell repertoires in COVID-19. Clones were sequenced by immunoSEQ multiplex PCR, and TCRdb holds only the in-frame ones, with some missing. The sample consists of approximately 480,000 clones, about nine tenths of them appearing once. Input material: PBMCs or T cells enriched from blood (not recorded which). The receptors originated from a woman between 18 and 30 years old who had recovered from COVID-19.

V and J are TRBV21-1 and TRBJ1-2. TRBV21-1 is shown as a pseudogene. This CDR3 contains 13 residues. The CDR3 sequence: CASTDGGGYGYTF. CDR3 nucleotide sequence: TGTGCCAGCACCGACGGGGGTGGGTATGGCTACACCTTC.

The chain couples TRBV24-1 to TRBJ2-1, with 7 bases fitting TRBD1. The germline V gene encodes CDR1 KGHDR and CDR2 SFDVKD. The CDR3 covers 15 residues. Unmatched junction bases numbered 3, after V lost 0 bases and J lost 5 bases. The CDR3 is CATSDLERGHNEQFF. Here the CDR3 DNA reads TGTGCCACCAGTGATTTGGAGAGGGGGCACAATGAGCAGTTCTTC.

The rearrangement uses TRBV19 and TRBJ2-5, with 12 nucleotides matching TRBD2. The CDR3 extends over 18 amino acids. CDR1 and CDR2 from the germline V gene are LNHDA and SQIVND (reference sequence). Germline trimming cut 2 bases from V and 2 bases from J; bases unmatched to any gene: 9. CDR3 nucleotides: TGTGCCAGTAGTATACGAGGGCTAGCGGGGGGGAAACAAGAGACCCAGTACTTC. Translation gives CASSIRGLAGGKQETQYF. The full variable domain, its missing parts supplied by reference TRBV19 and TRBJ2-5, is DGGITQSPKYLFRKEGQNVTLSCEQNLNHDAMYWYRQDPGQGLRLIYYSQIVNDFQKGDIAEGYSVSREKKESFPLTVTSAQKNPTAFYLCASSIRGLAGGKQETQYFGPGTRLLVL.

The chain couples TRBV4-2 to TRBJ1-2; maybe TRBD1 (6 bases). V dropped 4 bases and J dropped 9 bases, with 15 bases sitting between them. Germline V gene data show CDR1 as LGHNA and CDR2 as YNFKEQ. The CDR3 is made up of 13 amino acids. The CDR3 region has the DNA TGTGCCAGCAGCCTAGAGACAGGCCCGAGCTACACCTTC. Its translation: CASSLETGPSYTF.

The chain employs TRBV6-5 and TRBJ2-7; TRBD1 matches at 8 bases. Unmatched junction bases numbered 8, after V lost 1 base and J lost 3 bases. The germline V gene has CDR1 MNHEY and CDR2 SVGAGI. This CDR3 is built from 16 residues. In DNA, the CDR3 is TGTGCCAGCAGTTACTTGGACAGGGTAGTAGGCTACGAGCAGTACTTC. Its translation is CASSYLDRVVGYEQYF.

The genes are TRBV12-3 or TRBV12-4 and TRBJ2-1, with D possibly TRBD1 on 5 matching bases. CDR3 size: 11 residues. V lost 7 bases to trimming and J lost 4 bases, with 5 bases between them. The CDR3 coding sequence is TGTGCCAGCACAGGGTACAATGAGCAGTTCTTC. It yields the protein CASTGYNEQFF.

The genes are TRBV7-9 and TRBJ1-2; possibly TRBD1 for D (5 bases). The V gene lost 1 base and the J gene lost 7 bases, with 13 bases spanning the gap. The CDR3 is made up of 14 amino acids. Germline CDR1 and CDR2: SEHNR and FQNEAQ (reference sequence). CDR3 in DNA: TGTGCCAGCAGCTTAGGCGGTCAGGGTGGTGGCTACACCTTC. Translated: CASSLGGQGGGYTF.

The chain is built from TRBV6-5 and TRBJ2-2, with a possible D match to TRBD2 (6 bases). CDR3 size: 16 residues. Germline lookup yields CDR1 MNHEY and CDR2 SVGAGI. V was shortened by 2 bases and J by 0 bases, with 10 bases between the two germline ends. The CDR3 sequence: CASSYNGGANTGELFF. CDR3 nucleotide sequence: TGTGCCAGCAGTTACAACGGCGGGGCGAACACCGGGGAGCTGTTTTTT.

The J gene is TRBJ2-3, the V gene TRBV5-1, with 10 bases that match TRBD2. The junction had 10 bases not matched to a gene; V was cut back by 4 bases and J by 2 bases. The germline gives CDR1 SGHRS, CDR2 YFSETQ. This CDR3 spans 17 amino acids. The CDR3 DNA reads as TGCGCCAGCAGCCAGGACCCTAGCGGGGGTACCACAGATACGCAGTATTTT. Translation: CASSQDPSGGTTDTQYF.

The table lists this clone with a count of one. The chain carries TRBV21-1 and TRBJ2-5; the table assigns TRBD1, which was not confirmed against the DNA. TRBV21-1 is reported as a pseudogene. This CDR3 has 14 amino acids. CDR3: CASSPEQVRETQYF. The CDR3 DNA follows: TGTGCCAGCAGCCCGGAACAGGTTCGGGAGACCCAGTACTTC.

This CDR3 reads CASSGGRDRDYNEQFF. In nucleotides, the CDR3 is TGTGCCAGCAGTGGGGGCCGGGACAGAGACTACAATGAGCAGTTCTTC. The chain is built from TRBV25-1 and TRBJ2-1; 7 nucleotides line up with TRBD1. This CDR3 comprises 16 residues. The ends lost 4 bases at V and 3 bases at J; junction bases unmatched: 9. Germline assignment: CDR1 MGHDK and CDR2 SYGVNS.

This chain links TRBV2 with TRBJ1-1; TRBD1 agrees at 7 bases. Germline lookup yields CDR1 SNHLY and CDR2 FYNNEI. Unmatched junction bases numbered 6, after V lost 5 bases and J lost 3 bases. The length of the CDR3 is 14 residues. The CDR3, as DNA: TGTGCCAGCAGTAGAAACAGGGGCGACACTGAAGCTTTCTTT. It specifies CASSRNRGDTEAFF.